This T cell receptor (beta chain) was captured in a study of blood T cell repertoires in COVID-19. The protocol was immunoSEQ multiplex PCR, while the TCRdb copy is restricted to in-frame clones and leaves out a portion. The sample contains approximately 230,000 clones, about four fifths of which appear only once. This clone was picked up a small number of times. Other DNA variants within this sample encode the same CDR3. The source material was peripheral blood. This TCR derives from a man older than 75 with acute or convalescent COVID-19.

The CDR3 sequence is CSASLGSGGTGELFF. CDR3 coding DNA: TGCAGTGCTAGTTTAGGTTCGGGGGGGACCGGGGAGCTGTTTTTT. The chain uses TRBV20-1 and TRBJ2-2; 8 positions agree with TRBD2. V shed 3 bases, J shed 5 bases, and the junction held 8 bases outside the gene matches. This CDR3 has 15 residues. Germline V gives CDR1 DFQATT, CDR2 SNEGSKA (reference sequence).